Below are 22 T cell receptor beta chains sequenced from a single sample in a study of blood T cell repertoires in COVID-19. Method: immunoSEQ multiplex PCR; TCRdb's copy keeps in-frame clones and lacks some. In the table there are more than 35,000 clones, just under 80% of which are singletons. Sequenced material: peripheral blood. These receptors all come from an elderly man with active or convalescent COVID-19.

The CDR3 sequence is CATKPTSTDTQYF. In nucleotides, the CDR3 is TGCGCCACCAAGCCGACTAGCACAGATACGCAGTATTTT. The J gene is TRBJ2-3, the V gene TRBV10-2; the D is unclear. The V end was cut by 10 bases, the J end by 0 bases, with 11 bases between. Germline V lookup: CDR1 WSHSY, CDR2 SAAADI. The CDR3 extends over 13 amino acids.

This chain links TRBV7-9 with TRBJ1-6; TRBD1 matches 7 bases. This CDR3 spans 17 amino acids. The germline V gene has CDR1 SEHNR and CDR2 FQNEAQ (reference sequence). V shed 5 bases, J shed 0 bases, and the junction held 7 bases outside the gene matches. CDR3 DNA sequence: TGTGCCAGCAGCGTCCGGGACAGTAACTCCTATAATTCACCCCTCCACTTT. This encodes CASSVRDSNSYNSPLHF. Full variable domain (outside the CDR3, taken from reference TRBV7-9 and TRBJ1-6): DTGVSQNPRHKITKRGQNVTFRCDPISEHNRLYWYRQTLGQGPEFLTYFQNEAQLEKSRLLSDRFSAERPKGSFSTLEIQRTEQGDSAMYLCASSVRDSNSYNSPLHFGNGTRLTVT.

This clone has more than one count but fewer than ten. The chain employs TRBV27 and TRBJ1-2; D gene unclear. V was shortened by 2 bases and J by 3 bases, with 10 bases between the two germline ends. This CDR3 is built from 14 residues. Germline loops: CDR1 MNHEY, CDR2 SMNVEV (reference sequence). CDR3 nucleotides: TGTGCCAGCAGTTTAGCGGGCAGACACTATGGCTACACCTTC. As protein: CASSLAGRHYGYTF.

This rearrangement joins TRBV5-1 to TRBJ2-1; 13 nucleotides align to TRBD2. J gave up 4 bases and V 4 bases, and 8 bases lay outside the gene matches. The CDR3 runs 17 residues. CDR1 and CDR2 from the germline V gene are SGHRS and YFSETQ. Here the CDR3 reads CASSPRTSGSLYNEQFF. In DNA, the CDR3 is TGCGCCAGCAGCCCACGGACTAGCGGGAGTTTATACAATGAGCAGTTCTTC.

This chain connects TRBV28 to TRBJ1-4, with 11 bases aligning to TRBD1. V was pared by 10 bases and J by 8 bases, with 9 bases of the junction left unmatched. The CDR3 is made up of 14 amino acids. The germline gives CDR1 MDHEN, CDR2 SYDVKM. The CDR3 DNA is TGTGCCACCGTATCCGGGACAGGGGGGGAAAAACTGTTTTTT. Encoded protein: CATVSGTGGEKLFF.

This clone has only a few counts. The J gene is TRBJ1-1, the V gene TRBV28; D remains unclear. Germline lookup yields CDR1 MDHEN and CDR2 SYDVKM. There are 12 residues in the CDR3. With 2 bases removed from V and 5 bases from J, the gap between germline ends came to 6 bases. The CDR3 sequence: CASSLVVTEAFF. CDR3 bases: TGTGCCAGCAGTTTAGTTGTAACTGAAGCTTTCTTT.

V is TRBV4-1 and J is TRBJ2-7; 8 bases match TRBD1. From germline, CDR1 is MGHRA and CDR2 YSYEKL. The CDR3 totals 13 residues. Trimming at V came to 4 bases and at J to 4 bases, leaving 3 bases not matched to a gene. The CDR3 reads CASSLTGGYEQYF. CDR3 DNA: TGCGCCAGCAGCCTTACAGGGGGTTACGAGCAGTACTTC.

CDR3: CASSLVLGGETQYF. CDR3 nucleotide sequence: TGTGCCAGCAGCTTAGTTCTAGGGGGAGAGACCCAGTACTTC. This chain links TRBV7-2 with TRBJ2-5; a possible D gene is TRBD1 (6 bases). The germline V gene encodes CDR1 SGHTA and CDR2 FQGNSA. V gave up 1 base and J gave up 4 bases, with 10 bases separating them. CDR3 length equals 14 residues.

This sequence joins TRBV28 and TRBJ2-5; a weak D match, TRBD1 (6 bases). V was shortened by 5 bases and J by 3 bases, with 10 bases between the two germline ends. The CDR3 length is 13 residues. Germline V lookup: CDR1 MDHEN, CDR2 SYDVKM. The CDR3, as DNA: TGTGCCAGCAGTCGGGACAACGAAGAGACCCAGTACTTC. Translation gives CASSRDNEETQYF. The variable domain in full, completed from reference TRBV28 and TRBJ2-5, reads DVKVTQSSRYLVKRTGEKVFLECVQDMDHENMFWYRQDPGLGLRLIYFSYDVKMKEKGDIPEGYSVSREKKERFSLILESASTNQTSMYLCASSRDNEETQYFGPGTRLLVL.

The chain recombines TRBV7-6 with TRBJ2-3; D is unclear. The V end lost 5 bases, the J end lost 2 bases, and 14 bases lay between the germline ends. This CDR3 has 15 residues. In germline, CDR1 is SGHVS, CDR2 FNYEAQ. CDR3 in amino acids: CASSRLTPHTDTQYF. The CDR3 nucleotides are TGTGCCAGCAGCCGCTTGACACCTCACACAGATACGCAGTATTTT. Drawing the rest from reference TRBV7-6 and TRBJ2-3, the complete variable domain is GAGVSQSPRYKVTKRGQDVALRCDPISGHVSLYWYRQALGQGPEFLTYFNYEAQQDKSGLPNDRFSAERPEGSISTLTIQRTEQRDSAMYRCASSRLTPHTDTQYFGPGTRLTVL.

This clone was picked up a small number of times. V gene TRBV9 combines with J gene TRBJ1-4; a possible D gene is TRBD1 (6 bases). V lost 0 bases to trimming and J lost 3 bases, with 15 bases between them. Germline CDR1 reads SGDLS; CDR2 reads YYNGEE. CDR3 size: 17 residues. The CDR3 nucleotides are TGTGCCAGCAGCGTAGCGGGTAGGGGGGGATCTAATGAAAAACTGTTTTTT. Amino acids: CASSVAGRGGSNEKLFF.

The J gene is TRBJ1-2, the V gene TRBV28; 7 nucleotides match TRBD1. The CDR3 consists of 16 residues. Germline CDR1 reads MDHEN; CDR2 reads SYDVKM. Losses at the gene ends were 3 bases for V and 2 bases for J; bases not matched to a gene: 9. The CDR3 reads CASSFPEGAGNYGYTF. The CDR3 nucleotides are TGTGCCAGCAGTTTCCCCGAGGGGGCGGGAAACTATGGCTACACCTTC.

CDR3 sequence: CASSLDRAILNTEAFF. The CDR3, as DNA: TGTGCCAGCAGCTTAGACAGGGCTATATTGAACACTGAAGCTTTCTTT. The gene calls are TRBV7-9 and TRBJ1-1; possibly TRBD1 for D (6 bases). The CDR3 has 16 amino acids. Trimming cost V 1 base and J 0 bases, with 12 bases left between them. The germline V gene encodes CDR1 SEHNR and CDR2 FQNEAQ (reference sequence).

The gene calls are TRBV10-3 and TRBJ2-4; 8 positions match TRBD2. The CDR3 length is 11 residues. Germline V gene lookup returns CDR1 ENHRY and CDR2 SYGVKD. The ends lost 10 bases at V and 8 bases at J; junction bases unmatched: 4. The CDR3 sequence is CATREGDIQYF. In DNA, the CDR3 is TGTGCCACCCGGGAGGGGGACATTCAGTACTTC.

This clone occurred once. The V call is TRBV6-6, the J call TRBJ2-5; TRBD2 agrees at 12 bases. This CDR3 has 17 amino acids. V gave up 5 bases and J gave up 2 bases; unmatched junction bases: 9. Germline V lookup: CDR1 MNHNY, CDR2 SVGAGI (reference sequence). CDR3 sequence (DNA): TGTGCCAGCAGTCAAAGGCGGCTAGCGGGAGGGCAAGAGACCCAGTACTTC. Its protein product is CASSQRRLAGGQETQYF.

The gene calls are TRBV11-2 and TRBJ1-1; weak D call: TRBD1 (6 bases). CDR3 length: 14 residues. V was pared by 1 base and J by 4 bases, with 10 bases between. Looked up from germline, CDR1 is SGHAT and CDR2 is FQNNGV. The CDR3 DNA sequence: TGTGCCAGCAGCTTAGTTCAGGGGCGCACTGAAGCTTTCTTT. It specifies CASSLVQGRTEAFF.

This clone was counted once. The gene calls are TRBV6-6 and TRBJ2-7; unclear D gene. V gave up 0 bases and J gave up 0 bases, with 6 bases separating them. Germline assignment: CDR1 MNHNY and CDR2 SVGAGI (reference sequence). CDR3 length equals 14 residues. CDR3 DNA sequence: TGTGCCAGCAGTTACTCGACACTCTCCTACGAGCAGTACTTC. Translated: CASSYSTLSYEQYF.

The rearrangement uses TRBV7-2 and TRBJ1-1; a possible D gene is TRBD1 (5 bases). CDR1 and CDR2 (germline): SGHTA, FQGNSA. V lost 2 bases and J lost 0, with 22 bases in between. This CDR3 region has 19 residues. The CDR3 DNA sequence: TGTGCCAGCAGCTTAATAGCCGGCATTTCAGGGTCGGTGAACACTGAAGCTTTCTTT. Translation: CASSLIAGISGSVNTEAFF.

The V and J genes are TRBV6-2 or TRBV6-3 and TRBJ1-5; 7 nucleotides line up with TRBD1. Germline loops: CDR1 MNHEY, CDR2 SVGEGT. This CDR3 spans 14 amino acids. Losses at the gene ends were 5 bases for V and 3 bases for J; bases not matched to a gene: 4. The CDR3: CASSRTGDNQPQHF. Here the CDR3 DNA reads TGTGCCAGCAGTCGGACAGGCGACAATCAGCCCCAGCATTTT.

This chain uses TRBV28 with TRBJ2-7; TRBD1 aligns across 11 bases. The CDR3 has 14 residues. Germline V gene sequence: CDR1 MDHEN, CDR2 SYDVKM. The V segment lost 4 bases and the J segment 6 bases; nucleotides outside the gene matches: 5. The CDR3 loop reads CASSSGTGGTEQYF. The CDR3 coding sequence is TGTGCCAGCAGTTCCGGGACAGGGGGAACCGAGCAGTACTTC.

The CDR3 here is CASSLAGQGVGNYGYTF. The CDR3 DNA is TGTGCCAGCAGCTTAGCGGGACAGGGAGTTGGGAACTATGGCTACACCTTC. This chain joins TRBV7-9 and TRBJ1-2; TRBD1 agrees at 9 bases. This CDR3 contains 17 residues. V lost 0 bases to trimming and J lost 2 bases; unmatched junction nucleotides: 7. Germline V gene data show CDR1 as SEHNR and CDR2 as FQNEAQ (reference sequence).

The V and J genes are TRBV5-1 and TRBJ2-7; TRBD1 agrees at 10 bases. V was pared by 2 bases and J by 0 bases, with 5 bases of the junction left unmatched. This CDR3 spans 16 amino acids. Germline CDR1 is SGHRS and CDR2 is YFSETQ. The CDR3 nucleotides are TGCGCCAGCAGCTTTGGATGGGACAGGGGCTCCTACGAGCAGTACTTC. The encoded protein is CASSFGWDRGSYEQYF.